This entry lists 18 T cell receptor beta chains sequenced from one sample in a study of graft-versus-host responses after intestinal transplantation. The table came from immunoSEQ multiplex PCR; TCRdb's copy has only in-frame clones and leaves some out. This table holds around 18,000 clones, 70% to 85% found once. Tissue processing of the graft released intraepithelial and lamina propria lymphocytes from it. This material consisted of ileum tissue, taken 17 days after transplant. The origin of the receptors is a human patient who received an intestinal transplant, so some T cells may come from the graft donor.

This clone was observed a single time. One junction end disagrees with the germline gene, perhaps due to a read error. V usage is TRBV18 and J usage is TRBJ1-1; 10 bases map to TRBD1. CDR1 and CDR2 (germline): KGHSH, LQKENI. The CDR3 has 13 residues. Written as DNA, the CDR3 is TGTGCCGGCTCACAGACAGGGGGCGATGAAGCTTTCTTT. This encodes CAGSQTGGDEAFF.

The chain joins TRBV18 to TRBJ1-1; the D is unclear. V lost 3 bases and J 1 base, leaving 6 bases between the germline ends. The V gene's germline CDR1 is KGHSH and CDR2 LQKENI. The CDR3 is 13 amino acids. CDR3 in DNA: TGTGCCAGCTCACCGACGGGGAACACTGAAGCTTTCTTT. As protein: CASSPTGNTEAFF.

The DNA of the CDR3 is TGCGCCATCCAGGACGGGGACACTGAAGCTTTCTTT. It translates to CAIQDGDTEAFF. This chain uses TRBV10-2 with TRBJ1-1; D is undetermined. Germline loops: CDR1 WSHSY, CDR2 SAAADI. CDR3 length: 12 amino acids. V was cut by 10 bases and J by 3 bases, with 12 bases left in between.

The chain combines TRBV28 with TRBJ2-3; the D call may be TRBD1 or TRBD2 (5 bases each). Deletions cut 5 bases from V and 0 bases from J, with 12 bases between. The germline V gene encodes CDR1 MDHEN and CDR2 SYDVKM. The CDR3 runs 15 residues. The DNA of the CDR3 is TGTGCCAGCAGTCGGGACGGACCTAGCACAGATACGCAGTATTTT. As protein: CASSRDGPSTDTQYF.

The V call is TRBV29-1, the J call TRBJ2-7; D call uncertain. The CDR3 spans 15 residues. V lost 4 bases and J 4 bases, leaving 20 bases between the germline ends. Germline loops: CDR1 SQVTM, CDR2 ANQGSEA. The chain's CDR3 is CSVGLNWASAYEQYF. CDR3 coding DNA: TGCAGCGTTGGTTTAAACTGGGCGTCGGCTTACGAGCAGTACTTC.

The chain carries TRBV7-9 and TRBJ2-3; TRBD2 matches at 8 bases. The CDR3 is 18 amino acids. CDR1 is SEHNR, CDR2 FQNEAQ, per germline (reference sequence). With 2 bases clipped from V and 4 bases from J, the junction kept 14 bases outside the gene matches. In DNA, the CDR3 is TGTGCCAGCAGCTTAAGACTCTATGAGCGGGAGTCCCCAGATACGCAGTATTTT. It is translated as CASSLRLYERESPDTQYF.

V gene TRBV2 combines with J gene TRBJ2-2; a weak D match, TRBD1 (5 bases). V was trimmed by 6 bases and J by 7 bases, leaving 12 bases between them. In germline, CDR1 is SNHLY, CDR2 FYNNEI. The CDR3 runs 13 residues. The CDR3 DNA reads TGTGCCAGCAGGGACCAGGGATTCGGGGAGCTGTTTTTT. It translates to CASRDQGFGELFF.

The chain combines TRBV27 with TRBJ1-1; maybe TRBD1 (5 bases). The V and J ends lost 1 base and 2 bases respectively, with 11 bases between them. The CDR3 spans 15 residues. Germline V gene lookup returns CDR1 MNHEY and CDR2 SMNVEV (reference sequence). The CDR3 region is CASSLWGGRNTEAFF. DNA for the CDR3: TGTGCCAGCAGTTTATGGGGGGGAAGAAACACTGAAGCTTTCTTT.

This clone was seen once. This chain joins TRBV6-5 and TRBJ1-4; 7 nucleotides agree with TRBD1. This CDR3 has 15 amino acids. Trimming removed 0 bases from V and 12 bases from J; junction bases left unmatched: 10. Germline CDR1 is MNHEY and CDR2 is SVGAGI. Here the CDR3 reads CASSYSLGTADELFF. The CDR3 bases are TGTGCCAGCAGTTACTCGCTCGGGACAGCGGACGAACTGTTTTTT.

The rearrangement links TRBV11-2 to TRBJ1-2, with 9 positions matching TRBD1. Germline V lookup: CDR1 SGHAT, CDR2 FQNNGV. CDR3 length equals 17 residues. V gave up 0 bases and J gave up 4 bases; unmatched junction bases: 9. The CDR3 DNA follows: TGTGCCAGCAGCTTAGAAGGACAGGGGTTTAGTGGCTATGGCTACACCTTC. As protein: CASSLEGQGFSGYGYTF.

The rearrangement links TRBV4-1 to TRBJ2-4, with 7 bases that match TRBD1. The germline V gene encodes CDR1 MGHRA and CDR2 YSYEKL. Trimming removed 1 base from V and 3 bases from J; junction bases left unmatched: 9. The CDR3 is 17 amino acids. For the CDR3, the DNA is TGCGCCAGCAGCCAAGGGACAGGTCACGGGGACAAAAACATTCAGTACTTC. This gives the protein CASSQGTGHGDKNIQYF.

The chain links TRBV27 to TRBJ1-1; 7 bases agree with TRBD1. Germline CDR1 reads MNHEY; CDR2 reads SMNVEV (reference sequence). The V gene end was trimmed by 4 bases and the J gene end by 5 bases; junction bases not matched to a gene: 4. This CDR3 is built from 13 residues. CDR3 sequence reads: CASSSGGWTEAFF. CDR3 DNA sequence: TGTGCCAGCAGTTCAGGGGGGTGGACTGAAGCTTTCTTT.

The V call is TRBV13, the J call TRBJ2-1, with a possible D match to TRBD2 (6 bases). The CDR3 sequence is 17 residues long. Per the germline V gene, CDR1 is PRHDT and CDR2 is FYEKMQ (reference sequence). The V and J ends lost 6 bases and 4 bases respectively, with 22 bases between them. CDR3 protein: CASRPSGGSSLYNEQFF. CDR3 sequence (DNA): TGTGCCAGCAGACCAAGTGGGGGGAGCTCACTTTACAATGAGCAGTTCTTC. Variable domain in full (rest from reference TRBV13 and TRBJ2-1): AAGVIQSPRHLIKEKRETATLKCYPIPRHDTVYWYQQGPGQDPQFLISFYEKMQSDKGSIPDRFSAQQFSDYHSELNMSSLELGDSALYFCASRPSGGSSLYNEQFFGPGTRLTVL.

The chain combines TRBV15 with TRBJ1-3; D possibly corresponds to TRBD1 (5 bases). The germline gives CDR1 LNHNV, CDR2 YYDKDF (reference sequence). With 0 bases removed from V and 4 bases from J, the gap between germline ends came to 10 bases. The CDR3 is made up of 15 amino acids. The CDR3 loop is CATSRDKGTGNTIYF. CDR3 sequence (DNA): TGTGCCACCAGCAGAGATAAGGGGACCGGAAACACCATATATTTT.

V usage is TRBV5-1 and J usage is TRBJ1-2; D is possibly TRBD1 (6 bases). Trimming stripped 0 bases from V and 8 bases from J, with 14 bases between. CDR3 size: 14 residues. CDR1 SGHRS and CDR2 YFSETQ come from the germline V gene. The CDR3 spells CASSLVGGGYGYTF. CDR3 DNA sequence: TGCGCCAGCAGCTTGGTCGGAGGGGGGTACGGCTACACCTTC. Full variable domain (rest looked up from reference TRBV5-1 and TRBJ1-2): KAGVTQTPRYLIKTRGQQVTLSCSPISGHRSVSWYQQTPGQGLQFLFEYFSETQRNKGNFPGRFSGRQFSNSRSEMNVSTLELGDSALYLCASSLVGGGYGYTFGSGTRLTVV.

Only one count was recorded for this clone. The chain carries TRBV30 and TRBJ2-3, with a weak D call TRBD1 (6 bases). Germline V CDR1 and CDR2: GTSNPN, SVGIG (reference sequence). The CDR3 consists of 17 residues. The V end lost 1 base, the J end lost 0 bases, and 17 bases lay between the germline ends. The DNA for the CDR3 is TGTGCCTGGAGTGCCTCTAGGACAGCAATTAGCACAGATACGCAGTATTTT. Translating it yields CAWSASRTAISTDTQYF.

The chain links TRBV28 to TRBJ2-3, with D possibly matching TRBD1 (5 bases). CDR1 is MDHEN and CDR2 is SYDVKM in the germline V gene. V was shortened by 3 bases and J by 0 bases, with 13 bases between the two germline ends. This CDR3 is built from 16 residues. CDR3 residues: CASSFLARASTDTQYF. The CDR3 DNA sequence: TGTGCCAGCAGTTTTCTCGCCAGGGCCAGCACAGATACGCAGTATTTT.

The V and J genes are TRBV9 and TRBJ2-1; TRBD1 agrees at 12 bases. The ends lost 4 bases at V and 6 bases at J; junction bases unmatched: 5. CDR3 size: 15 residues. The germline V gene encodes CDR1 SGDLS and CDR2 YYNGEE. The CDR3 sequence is CASSLPGQGANEQFF. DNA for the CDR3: TGTGCCAGCAGCTTACCGGGACAGGGGGCCAATGAGCAGTTCTTC.